This T cell receptor beta chain was identified during a study of T cells in Graves' hyperthyroidism and ophthalmopathy. Study-wide findings and caveats: Most thyroid clonotypes with frequency above 0.001 were detected in blood.

The CDR3 is 14 residues long. The V and J ends lost 4 bases and 5 bases, in that order; junction bases with no gene match: 6. Germline CDR1 is SEHNR and CDR2 is FQNEAQ (reference sequence). This clonotype was picked up many times. Antigen: not known. Stability of Graves' hyperthyroidism was defined as absent ophthalmopathy progression within 18 months. Uncontrolled infection, other autoimmune disease, pregnancy or lactation led to exclusion. Orbital computed tomography and thyroid ultrasound, together with serum TRAb and thyroxine and clinical symptoms, were used for diagnoses. RNA transcripts provided the source from which TCR beta CDR3 regions were amplified. Initially, a first-round RT-PCR of the TCR CDR3 employed the HTBI primer set. Each CDR3 protein is one row after TCRdb ran MiXCR on the multiplex PCR reads. Of roughly 98,000 distinct CDR3 sequences in the sample, roughly 40% are singletons; the top ten hold roughly 10%.

The V gene is TRBV7-9, the J gene TRBJ2-5, with 8 bases lining up with TRBD1. The sequence derives from a woman aged 30 to 39 with Graves' hyperthyroidism. Sequencing was done on a sample of peripheral blood or thyroid tissue (not recorded which). CDR3 amino acids: CASSSQGAQETQYF. CDR3 nucleotides: TGTGCCAGCAGCTCCCAGGGGGCCCAGGAGACCCAGTACTTC.